This T cell receptor (beta chain) was sequenced for a study of T cells in Graves' hyperthyroidism and ophthalmopathy. From RNA transcripts, TCR beta CDR3 regions were amplified. First-round RT-PCR targeting the TCR CDR3 was performed with the HTBI primer set. TCRdb reprocessed the multiplex PCR reads via MiXCR and lists one record per CDR3 protein. This sample yields fewer than 500,000 distinct CDR3 sequences, of which roughly 14% are seen a single time; roughly 20% belongs to the top ten. Many counts were recorded for this clonotype. CDR3 length: 16 amino acids. V lost 1 base, J lost 5 bases, and 6 bases stayed unmatched. Germline V gene sequence: CDR1 SGHAT, CDR2 FQDESV (reference sequence).

The receptor's source is a man aged 25 to 45 with Graves' hyperthyroidism that later progressed to Graves' ophthalmopathy. The genes are TRBV11-1 and TRBJ2-1, with TRBD2 matching over 9 bases. Specimen: blood. CDR3 sequence reads: CASSLGAGGSHNEQFF. The CDR3 DNA sequence: TGTGCCAGCAGCTTAGGGGCGGGGGGGTCTCACAATGAGCAGTTCTTC.